In this sample, the clone carrying this T cell receptor beta chain turned up many times. The antigen is unknown. The sample comes from a study of early T cells in non-severe SARS-CoV-2 infection. Individually, cDNA molecules had unique molecular identifiers attached to them. TCRdb reprocessed the 5' RACE reads with MiXCR, giving one entry per CDR3 protein. Altogether 25,000 to 30,000 distinct CDR3 sequences are present, 5.7% being singletons, with the ten largest covering more than 5%. CDR3 length equals 14 residues. Trimming pared 5 bases from V and 6 bases from J, leaving 11 bases between. Findings of the study overall: Matching against VDJdb likely underestimated virus-specific expansions, favoring anti-spike CD8.

The specimen sequenced was whole blood. The sequence was collected from an adult who was a healthcare worker with PCR-confirmed SARS-CoV-2 infection or an uninfected control (not recorded which). The genes are TRBV12-3 or TRBV12-4 and TRBJ1-6; no firm D call. The CDR3 reads CASSRPDGNSPLHF. The CDR3 nucleotides read TGTGCCAGCAGTCGACCGGACGGTAATTCACCCCTCCACTTT.